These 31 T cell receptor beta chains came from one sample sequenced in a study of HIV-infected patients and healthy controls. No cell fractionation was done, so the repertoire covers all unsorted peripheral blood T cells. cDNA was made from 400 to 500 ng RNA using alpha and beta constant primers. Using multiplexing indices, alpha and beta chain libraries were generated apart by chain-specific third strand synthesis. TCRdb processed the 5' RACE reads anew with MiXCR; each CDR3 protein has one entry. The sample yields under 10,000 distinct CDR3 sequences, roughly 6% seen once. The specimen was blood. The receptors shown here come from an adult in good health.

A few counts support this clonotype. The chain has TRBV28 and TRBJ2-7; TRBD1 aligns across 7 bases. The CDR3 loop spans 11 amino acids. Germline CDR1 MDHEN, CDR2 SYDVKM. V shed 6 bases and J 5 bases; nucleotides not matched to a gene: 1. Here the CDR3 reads CASRGGNEQYF. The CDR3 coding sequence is TGTGCCAGCAGAGGGGGCAACGAGCAGTACTTC.

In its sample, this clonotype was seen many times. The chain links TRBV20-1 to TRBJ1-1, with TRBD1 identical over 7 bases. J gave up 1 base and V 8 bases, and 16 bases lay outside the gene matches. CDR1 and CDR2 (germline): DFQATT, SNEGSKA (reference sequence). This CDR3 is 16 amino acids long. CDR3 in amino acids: CSPTRPPGQSNTEAFF. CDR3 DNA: TGCAGTCCCACGCGCCCCCCGGGACAGTCGAACACTGAAGCTTTCTTT.

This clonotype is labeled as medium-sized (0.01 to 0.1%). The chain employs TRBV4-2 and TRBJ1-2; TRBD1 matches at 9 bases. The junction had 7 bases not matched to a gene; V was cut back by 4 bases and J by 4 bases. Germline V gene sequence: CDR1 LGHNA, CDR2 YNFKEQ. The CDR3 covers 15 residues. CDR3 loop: CASSPRQGESYGYTF. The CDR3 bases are TGTGCCAGCAGCCCCCGACAGGGGGAAAGCTATGGCTACACCTTC.

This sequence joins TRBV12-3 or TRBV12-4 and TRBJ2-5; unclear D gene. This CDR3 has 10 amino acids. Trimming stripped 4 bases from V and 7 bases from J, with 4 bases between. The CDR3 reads CASSSGTQYF. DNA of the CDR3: TGTGCCAGCAGTTCAGGGACCCAGTACTTC.

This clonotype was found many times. The CDR3 loop reads CASSPFRDTQYF. As DNA, the CDR3 is TGTGCCAGCAGCCCATTCCGGGATACGCAGTATTTT. This chain connects TRBV11-2 to TRBJ2-3; D remains ambiguous. V was clipped by 5 bases and J by 6 bases, with 9 bases between them. Germline V gene sequence: CDR1 SGHAT, CDR2 FQNNGV. The CDR3 totals 12 residues.

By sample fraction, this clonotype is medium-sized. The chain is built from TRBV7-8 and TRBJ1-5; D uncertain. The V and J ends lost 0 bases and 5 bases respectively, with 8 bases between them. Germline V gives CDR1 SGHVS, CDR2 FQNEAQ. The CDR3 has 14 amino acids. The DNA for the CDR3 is TGTGCCAGCAGCTTAGCGCCTAAGGATCAGCCCCAGCATTTT. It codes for CASSLAPKDQPQHF.

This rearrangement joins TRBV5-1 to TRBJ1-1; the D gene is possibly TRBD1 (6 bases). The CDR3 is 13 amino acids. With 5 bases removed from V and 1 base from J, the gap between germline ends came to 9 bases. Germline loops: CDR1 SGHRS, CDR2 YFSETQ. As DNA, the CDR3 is TGCGCCAGCAGGCAGGGACAGAACACTGAAGCTTTCTTT. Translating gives CASRQGQNTEAFF. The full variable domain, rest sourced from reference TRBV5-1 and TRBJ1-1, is KAGVTQTPRYLIKTRGQQVTLSCSPISGHRSVSWYQQTPGQGLQFLFEYFSETQRNKGNFPGRFSGRQFSNSRSEMNVSTLELGDSALYLCASRQGQNTEAFFGQGTRLTVV.

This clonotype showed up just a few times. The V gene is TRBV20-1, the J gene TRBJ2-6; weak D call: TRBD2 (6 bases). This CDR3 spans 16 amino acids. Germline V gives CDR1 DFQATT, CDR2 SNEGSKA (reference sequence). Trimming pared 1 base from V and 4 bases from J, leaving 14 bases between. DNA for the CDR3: TGCAGTGCTAGAGGCCTAGCGCTTTCAGGGGCCAACGTCCTGACTTTC. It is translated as CSARGLALSGANVLTF.

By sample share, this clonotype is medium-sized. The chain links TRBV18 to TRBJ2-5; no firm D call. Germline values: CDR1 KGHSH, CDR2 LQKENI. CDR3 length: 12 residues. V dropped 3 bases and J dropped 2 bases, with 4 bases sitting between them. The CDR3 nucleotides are TGTGCCAGCTCACCGGCTCAAGAGACCCAGTACTTC. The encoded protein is CASSPAQETQYF.

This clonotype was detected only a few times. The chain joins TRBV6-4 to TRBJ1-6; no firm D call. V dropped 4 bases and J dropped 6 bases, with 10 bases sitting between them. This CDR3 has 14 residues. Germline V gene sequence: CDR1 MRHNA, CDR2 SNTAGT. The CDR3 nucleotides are TGTGCCAGCAGTGCGTCCCCGACTAATTCACCCCTCCACTTT. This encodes CASSASPTNSPLHF.

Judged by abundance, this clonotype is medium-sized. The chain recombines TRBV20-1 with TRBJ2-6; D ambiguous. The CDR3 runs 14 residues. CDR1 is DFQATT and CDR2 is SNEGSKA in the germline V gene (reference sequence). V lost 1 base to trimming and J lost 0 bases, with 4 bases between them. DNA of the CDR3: TGCAGTGCTAGAGCTCTCTCTGGGGCCAACGTCCTGACTTTC. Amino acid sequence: CSARALSGANVLTF.

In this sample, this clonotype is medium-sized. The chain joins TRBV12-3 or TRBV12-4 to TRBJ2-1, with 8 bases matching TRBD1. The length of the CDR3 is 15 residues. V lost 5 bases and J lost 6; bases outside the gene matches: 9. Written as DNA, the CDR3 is TGTGCCAGCAGTCCGCGGACAGGGCAGGTCAATGAGCAGTTCTTC. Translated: CASSPRTGQVNEQFF.

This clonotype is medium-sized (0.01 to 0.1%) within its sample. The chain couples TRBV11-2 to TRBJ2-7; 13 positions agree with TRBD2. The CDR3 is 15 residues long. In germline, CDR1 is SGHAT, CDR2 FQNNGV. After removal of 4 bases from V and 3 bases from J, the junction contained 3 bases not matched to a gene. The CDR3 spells CASSSGTSGIYEQYF. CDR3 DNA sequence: TGTGCCAGCAGCTCCGGGACTAGCGGGATCTACGAGCAGTACTTC.

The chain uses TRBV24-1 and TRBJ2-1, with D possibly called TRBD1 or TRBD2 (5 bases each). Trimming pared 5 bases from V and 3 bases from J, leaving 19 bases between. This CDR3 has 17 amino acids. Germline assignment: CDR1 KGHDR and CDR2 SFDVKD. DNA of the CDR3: TGTGCCACCAGTGCCGATTCGGGTGGTGGGGGCTACAATGAGCAGTTCTTC. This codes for CATSADSGGGGYNEQFF.

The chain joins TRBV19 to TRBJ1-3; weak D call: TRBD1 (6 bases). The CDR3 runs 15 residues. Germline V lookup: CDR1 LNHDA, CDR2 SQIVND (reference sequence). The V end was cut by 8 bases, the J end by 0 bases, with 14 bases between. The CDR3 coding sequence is TGTGCCAGTGCCAGGGGCGAGAACTCTGGAAACACCATATATTTT. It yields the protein CASARGENSGNTIYF.

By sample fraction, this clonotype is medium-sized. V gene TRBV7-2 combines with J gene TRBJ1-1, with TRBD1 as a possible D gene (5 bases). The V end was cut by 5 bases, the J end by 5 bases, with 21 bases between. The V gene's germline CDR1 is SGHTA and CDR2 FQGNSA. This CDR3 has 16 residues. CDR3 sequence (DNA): TGTGCCAGCAGCCTAGACCCCCATTTGGGACGAACTGAAGCTTTCTTT. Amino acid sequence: CASSLDPHLGRTEAFF. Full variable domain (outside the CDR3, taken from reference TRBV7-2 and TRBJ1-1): GAGVSQSPSNKVTEKGKDVELRCDPISGHTALYWYRQSLGQGLEFLIYFQGNSAPDKSGLPSDRFSAERTGGSVSTLTIQRTQQEDSAVYLCASSLDPHLGRTEAFFGQGTRLTVV.

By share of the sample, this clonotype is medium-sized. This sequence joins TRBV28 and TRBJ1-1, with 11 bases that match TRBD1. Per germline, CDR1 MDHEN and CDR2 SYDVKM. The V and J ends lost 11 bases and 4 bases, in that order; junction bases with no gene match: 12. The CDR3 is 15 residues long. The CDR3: CAGRGQGAHGTEAFF. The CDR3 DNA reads TGTGCCGGGAGAGGACAGGGGGCGCATGGCACTGAAGCTTTCTTT.

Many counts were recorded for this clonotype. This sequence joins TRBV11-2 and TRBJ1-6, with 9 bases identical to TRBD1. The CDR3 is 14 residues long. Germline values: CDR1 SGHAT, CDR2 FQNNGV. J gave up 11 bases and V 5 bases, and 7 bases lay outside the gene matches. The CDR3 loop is CASSQGQGVTPLHF. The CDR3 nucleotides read TGTGCCAGCAGCCAGGGACAGGGTGTGACACCCCTCCACTTT. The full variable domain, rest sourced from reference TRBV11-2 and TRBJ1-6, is EAGVAQSPRYKIIEKRQSVAFWCNPISGHATLYWYQQILGQGPKLLIQFQNNGVVDDSQLPKDRFSAERLKGVDSTLKIQPAKLEDSAVYLCASSQGQGVTPLHFGNGTRLTVT.

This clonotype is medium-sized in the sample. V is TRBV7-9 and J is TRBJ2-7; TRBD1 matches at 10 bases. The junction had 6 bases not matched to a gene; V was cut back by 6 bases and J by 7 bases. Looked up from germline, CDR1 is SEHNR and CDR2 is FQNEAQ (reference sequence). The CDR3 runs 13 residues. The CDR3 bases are TGTGCCAGCAGACCGGGACAGGGGCGGGAGCAGTACTTC. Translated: CASRPGQGREQYF.

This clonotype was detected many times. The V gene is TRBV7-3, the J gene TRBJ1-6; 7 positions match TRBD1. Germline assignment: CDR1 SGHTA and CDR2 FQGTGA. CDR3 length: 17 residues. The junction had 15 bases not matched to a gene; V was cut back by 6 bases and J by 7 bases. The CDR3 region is CASSLHGTVSPNSPLHF. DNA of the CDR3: TGTGCCAGCAGTCTTCACGGGACAGTGAGCCCCAATTCACCCCTCCACTTT.

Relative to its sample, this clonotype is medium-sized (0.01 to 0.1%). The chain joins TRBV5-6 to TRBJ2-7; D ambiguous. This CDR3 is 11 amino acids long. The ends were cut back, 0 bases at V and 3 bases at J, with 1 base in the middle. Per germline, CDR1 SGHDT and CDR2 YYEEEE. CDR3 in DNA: TGTGCCAGCAGCTTGGACTACGAGCAGTACTTC. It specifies CASSLDYEQYF.

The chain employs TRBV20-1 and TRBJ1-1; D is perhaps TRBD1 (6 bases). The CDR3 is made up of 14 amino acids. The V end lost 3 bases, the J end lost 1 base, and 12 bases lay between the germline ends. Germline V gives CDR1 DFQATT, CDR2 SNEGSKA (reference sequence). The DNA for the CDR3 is TGCAGTGCTAGGAGGGGGGGATGGAACACTGAAGCTTTCTTT. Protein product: CSARRGGWNTEAFF.

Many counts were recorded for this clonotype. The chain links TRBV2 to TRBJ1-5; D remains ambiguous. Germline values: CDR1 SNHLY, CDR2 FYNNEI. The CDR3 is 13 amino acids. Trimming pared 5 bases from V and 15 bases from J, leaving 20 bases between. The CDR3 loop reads CASSPGGDGQRHF. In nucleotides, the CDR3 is TGTGCCAGCAGTCCCGGAGGAGACGGGCAAAGGCATTTT.

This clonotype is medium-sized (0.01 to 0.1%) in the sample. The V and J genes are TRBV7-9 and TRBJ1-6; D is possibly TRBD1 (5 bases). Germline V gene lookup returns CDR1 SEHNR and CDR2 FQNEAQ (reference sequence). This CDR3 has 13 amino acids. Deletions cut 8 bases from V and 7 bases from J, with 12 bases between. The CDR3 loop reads CASGGDGNSPLHF. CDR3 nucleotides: TGTGCCAGCGGGGGGGACGGGAATTCACCCCTCCACTTT.

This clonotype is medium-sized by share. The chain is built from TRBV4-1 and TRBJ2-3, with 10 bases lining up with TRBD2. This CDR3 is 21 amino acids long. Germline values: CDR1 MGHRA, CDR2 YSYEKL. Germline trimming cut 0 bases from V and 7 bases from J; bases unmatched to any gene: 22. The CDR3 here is CASSQDEYGLRVAGGVNTQYF. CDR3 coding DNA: TGCGCCAGCAGCCAAGATGAATACGGCCTCCGGGTAGCGGGGGGTGTAAATACGCAGTATTTT.

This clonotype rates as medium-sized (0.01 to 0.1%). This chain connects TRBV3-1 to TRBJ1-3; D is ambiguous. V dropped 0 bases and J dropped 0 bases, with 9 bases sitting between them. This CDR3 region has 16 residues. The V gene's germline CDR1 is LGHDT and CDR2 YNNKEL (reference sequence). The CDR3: CASSQDGLISGNTIYF. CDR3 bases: TGTGCCAGCAGCCAAGATGGCTTGATCTCTGGAAACACCATATATTTT.

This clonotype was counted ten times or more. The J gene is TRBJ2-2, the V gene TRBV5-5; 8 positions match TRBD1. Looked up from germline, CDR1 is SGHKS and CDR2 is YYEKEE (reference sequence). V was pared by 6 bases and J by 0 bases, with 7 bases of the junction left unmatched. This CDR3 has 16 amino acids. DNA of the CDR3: TGTGCCAGCACCTCGACAGGGGCTACGAACACCGGGGAGCTGTTTTTT. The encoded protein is CASTSTGATNTGELFF.

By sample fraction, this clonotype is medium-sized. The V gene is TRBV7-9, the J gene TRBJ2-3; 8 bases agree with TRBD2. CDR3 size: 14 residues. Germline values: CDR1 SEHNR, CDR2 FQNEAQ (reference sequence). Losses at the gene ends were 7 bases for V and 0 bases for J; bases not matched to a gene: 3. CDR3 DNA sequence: TGTGCCAGCACACTAGCGGAAAGCACAGATACGCAGTATTTT. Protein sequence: CASTLAESTDTQYF.

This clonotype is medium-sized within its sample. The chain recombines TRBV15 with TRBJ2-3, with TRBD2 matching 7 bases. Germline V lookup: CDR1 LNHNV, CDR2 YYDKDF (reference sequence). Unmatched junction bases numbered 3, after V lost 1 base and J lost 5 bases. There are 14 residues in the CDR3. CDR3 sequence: CATSRAPSGDTQYF. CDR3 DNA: TGTGCCACCAGCAGAGCCCCTAGCGGAGATACGCAGTATTTT. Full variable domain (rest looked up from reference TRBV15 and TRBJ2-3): DAMVIQNPRYQVTQFGKPVTLSCSQTLNHNVMYWYQQKSSQAPKLLFHYYDKDFNNEADTPDNFQSRRPNTSFCFLDIRSPGLGDTAMYLCATSRAPSGDTQYFGPGTRLTVL.

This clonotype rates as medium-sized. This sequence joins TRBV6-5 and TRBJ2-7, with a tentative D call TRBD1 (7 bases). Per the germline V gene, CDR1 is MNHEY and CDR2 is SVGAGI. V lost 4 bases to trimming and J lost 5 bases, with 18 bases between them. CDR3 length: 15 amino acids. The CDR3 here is CASSFTGDWDDEQYF. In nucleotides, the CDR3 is TGTGCCAGCAGTTTTACAGGGGACTGGGACGACGAGCAGTACTTC.

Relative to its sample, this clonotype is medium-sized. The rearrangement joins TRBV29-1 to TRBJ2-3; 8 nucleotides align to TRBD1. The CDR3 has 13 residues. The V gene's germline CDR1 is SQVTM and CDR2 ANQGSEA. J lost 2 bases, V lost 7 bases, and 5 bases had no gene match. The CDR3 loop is CSADREDTDTQYF. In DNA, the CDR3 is TGCAGCGCGGACAGGGAAGACACAGATACGCAGTATTTT.